These 14 T cell receptor beta chains originate from one sample sequenced in a study of molecular identifiers for immune sequencing clone quantification. TCRdb itself ran the PCR reads through MiXCR, one entry per CDR3 protein. In the table there are hundreds of thousands of distinct CDR3 sequences, about 25% of which are singletons. The material sequenced was naive CD8+ T cells from blood, with Jurkat cell RNA spiked in. Stated subset: FACS-sorted CD8+CD4-CCR7+CD45RA+ naive T cells. The receptors shown here come from a human donor in good health. Some libraries in this study had Jurkat cell RNA spiked in.

This clonotype has at least ten counts. This chain links TRBV7-2 with TRBJ2-7, with D uncertain. The germline CDR1 and CDR2 sequences are SGHTA and FQGNSA. V was shortened by 4 bases and J by 3 bases, with 10 bases between the two germline ends. This CDR3 spans 13 amino acids. The CDR3 loop is CASSSTKGYEQYF. The CDR3 region has the DNA TGTGCCAGCAGCTCAACGAAGGGCTACGAGCAGTACTTC.

CDR3: CASSRAISEQYF. As DNA, the CDR3 is TGTGCCAGCAGCCGAGCTATTTCAGAGCAGTACTTC. The V and J genes are TRBV12-3 or TRBV12-4 and TRBJ2-7; D unresolved. The CDR3 extends over 12 amino acids. V lost 6 bases, J lost 7 bases, and 13 bases lay in between.

Ten or more counts support this clonotype. J is TRBJ1-5 and V is TRBV7-9, with TRBD1 matching over 7 bases. CDR1 SEHNR and CDR2 FQNEAQ come from the germline V gene (reference sequence). The CDR3 is made up of 15 amino acids. Trimming cost V 4 bases and J 4 bases; bases outside gene matches: 7. The chain's CDR3 is CASSSDRVLNQPQHF. The CDR3 coding sequence is TGTGCCAGCAGCTCCGACAGGGTATTGAATCAGCCCCAGCATTTT.

This clonotype has ten or more counts. Here the CDR3 DNA reads TGTGCCAGCTCAGTACTCCAGGGGGACACCGGGGAGCTGTTTTTT. As protein: CASSVLQGDTGELFF. This chain connects TRBV7-6 to TRBJ2-2; 7 bases align to TRBD1. Germline CDR1 reads SGHVS; CDR2 reads FNYEAQ. V lost 8 bases, J lost 3 bases, and 9 bases stayed unmatched. This CDR3 region has 15 residues.

The chain has TRBV7-9 and TRBJ2-7, with 7 bases lining up with TRBD2. CDR3 length: 14 residues. CDR1 is SEHNR and CDR2 is FQNEAQ in the germline V gene (reference sequence). V shed 5 bases and J 2 bases; nucleotides not matched to a gene: 6. The CDR3 region has the DNA TGTGCCAGCAGCCTCAACGGGAGGACCTACGAGCAGTACTTC. It translates to CASSLNGRTYEQYF.

About this clonotype: The junction and the germline gene differ at one end; a read error may be behind it. CDR3: CASSEDRGNNQPQQF. CDR3 bases: TGCGCCAGCAGCGAAGACAGGGGAAACAATCAGCCCCAGCAGTTT. V and J are TRBV4-3 and TRBJ1-5; 8 bases agree with TRBD1. CDR1 is LGHNA and CDR2 is YSLEER in the germline V gene. CDR3 length: 15 residues.

In this sample, this clonotype turned up many times. This sequence joins TRBV11-2 and TRBJ2-7; D is tentatively TRBD1 or TRBD2 (5 bases each). Germline lookup yields CDR1 SGHAT and CDR2 FQNNGV. This CDR3 has 14 amino acids. Trimming took off 3 bases at V and 6 bases at J, with 15 bases between the two ends. CDR3 in amino acids: CASSFFGDRGEQYF. CDR3 nucleotide sequence: TGTGCCAGCAGCTTTTTCGGGGACCGGGGCGAGCAGTACTTC.

This clonotype has just a few counts. One junction end does not reproduce the germline sequence, and a read error may be involved. This rearrangement joins TRBV5-3 to TRBJ2-1; 8 bases agree with TRBD2. TRBV5-3 is an open reading frame, and its role is uncertain. The CDR3 sequence is 16 residues long. The CDR3 sequence: CASSLLGLGSYNEQFF. CDR3 nucleotides: TGTGCCAGCAGCTTGTTGGGACTAGGGTCCTACAATGAGCAGTTCTTC.

The gene calls are TRBV27 and TRBJ2-5, with a possible D match to TRBD2 (6 bases). Germline CDR1 is MNHEY and CDR2 is SMNVEV (reference sequence). V gave up 4 bases and J gave up 6 bases, with 24 bases separating them. There are 17 residues in the CDR3. CDR3 coding DNA: TGTGCCAGCAGTTCTTTGGTCGGACTACTTATCGAGAAGACCCAGTACTTC. It codes for CASSSLVGLLIEKTQYF.

This clonotype has at least ten counts. V gene TRBV4-1 combines with J gene TRBJ2-3; 10 bases line up with TRBD2. The CDR3 is made up of 17 amino acids. Per the germline V gene, CDR1 is MGHRA and CDR2 is YSYEKL. V shed 4 bases and J 4 bases; nucleotides not matched to a gene: 11. CDR3 sequence (DNA): TGCGCCAGCAGCCCAGCGGGACTAGCGAGTTGGGCAGATACGCAGTATTTT. Its translation is CASSPAGLASWADTQYF.

The sample holds many counts of this clonotype. V usage is TRBV12-3 or TRBV12-4 and J usage is TRBJ2-7, with TRBD2 as a possible D gene (5 bases). This CDR3 is 14 amino acids long. V was shortened by 3 bases and J by 4 bases, with 13 bases between the two germline ends. The CDR3 coding sequence is TGTGCCAGCAGTTTGGGTGGAGGTGGTTACGAGCAGTACTTC. This codes for CASSLGGGGYEQYF.

The rearrangement joins TRBV4-3 to TRBJ2-2; a possible D gene is TRBD2 (5 bases). This CDR3 has 16 residues. From germline, CDR1 is LGHNA and CDR2 YSLEER. The V end was cut by 0 bases, the J end by 4 bases, with 12 bases between. The CDR3 coding sequence is TGCGCCAGCAGCCAAGATATCGGGGTTGCCACCGGGGAGCTGTTTTTT. It yields the protein CASSQDIGVATGELFF.

This clonotype was seen ten or more times. V gene TRBV6-1 combines with J gene TRBJ2-7; tentative D call: TRBD2 (5 bases). Trimming removed 2 bases from V and 6 bases from J, with 8 bases in between. CDR1 is MNHNS and CDR2 is SASEGT in the germline V gene. CDR3 length: 12 residues. In nucleotides, the CDR3 is TGTGCCAGCAGTGAATGGAGGTTCGAGCAGTACTTC. Residues: CASSEWRFEQYF.

This clonotype was seen a few times. At one end, the junction sequence differs from germline, possibly due to a read error. The chain combines TRBV28 with TRBJ2-5; 9 nucleotides match TRBD2. Germline CDR1 MDHEN, CDR2 SYDVKM. This CDR3 region has 15 residues. The CDR3 DNA reads as TGTGCCAGCAGTTTGACTAGCGGATACCATGAGACCCAGTACTTC. Its protein is CASSLTSGYHETQYF.